This T cell receptor (beta chain) originates from a study of T cells in Graves' hyperthyroidism and ophthalmopathy. From RNA transcripts, TCR beta CDR3 regions were amplified. Carried out on the TCR CDR3, a first-round RT-PCR used the HTBI primer set. TCRdb re-called the multiplex PCR reads through MiXCR, storing one row per CDR3 protein. The profile shows roughly 660,000 distinct CDR3 sequences, 15% to 20% of them singletons. V lost 0 bases and J lost 3, with 12 bases in between. The germline CDR1 and CDR2 sequences are GTSNPN and SVGIG (reference sequence). The length of the CDR3 is 14 residues. Patients were excluded because of uncontrolled infection, other autoimmune disease, pregnancy or lactation. This clonotype was counted many times.

Sample: blood. The origin of this receptor is a middle-aged man with Graves' hyperthyroidism. This chain uses TRBV30 with TRBJ2-7, with D tentatively TRBD1 or TRBD2 (5 bases each). This CDR3 is CAWSVVPGGYEQYF. The CDR3 bases are TGTGCCTGGAGTGTAGTCCCTGGGGGCTACGAGCAGTACTTC. The variable domain in full, completed from reference TRBV30 and TRBJ2-7, reads SQTIHQWPATLVQPVGSPLSLECTVEGTSNPNLYWYRQAAGRGLQLLFYSVGIGQISSEVPQNLSASRPQDRQFILSSKKLLLSDSGFYLCAWSVVPGGYEQYFGPGTRLTVT.